Presented here are 13 T cell receptor beta chains from one specimen sequenced in a study of OX40 agonist ivuxolimab in advanced cancers. The repertoire was sequenced with immunoSEQ multiplex PCR; TCRdb's copy has only in-frame clones and lacks some. The table has tens of thousands of clones, about 87% seen once. The sample was CD4+ or CD8+ T cells sorted from blood, taken in a trial of the OX40 agonist ivuxolimab. These receptor sequences come from an adult with an advanced solid tumor such as melanoma, head and neck, liver or kidney cancer.

The chain employs TRBV4-2 and TRBJ2-7; D is perhaps TRBD1 (6 bases). CDR3 length: 19 amino acids. Germline values: CDR1 LGHNA, CDR2 YNFKEQ. Trimming took 0 bases from V and 1 from J, leaving 22 bases between them. The DNA of the CDR3 is TGTGCCAGCAGCCAAGATCCCCCAGGAAGGAACAGGGCGTCCTACGAGCAGTACTTC. It specifies CASSQDPPGRNRASYEQYF.

V and J are TRBV2 and TRBJ2-1; TRBD2 matches 13 bases. The CDR3 contains 15 residues. J lost 7 bases, V lost 3 bases, and 3 bases had no gene match. Germline loops: CDR1 SNHLY, CDR2 FYNNEI. In DNA, the CDR3 is TGTGCCAGCAGTGAGGAGGGACTAGCGGGAAATGAGCAGTTCTTC. Its protein product is CASSEEGLAGNEQFF.

This chain joins TRBV28 and TRBJ1-1, with D unresolved. CDR3 length equals 14 residues. Germline CDR1 and CDR2: MDHEN and SYDVKM. V was clipped by 5 bases and J by 0 bases, with 10 bases between them. The DNA of the CDR3 is TGTGCCAGCAGTCCGGGCTCCATGAACACTGAAGCTTTCTTT. Its protein is CASSPGSMNTEAFF. The complete variable domain, with remaining parts taken from reference TRBV28 and TRBJ1-1, reads DVKVTQSSRYLVKRTGEKVFLECVQDMDHENMFWYRQDPGLGLRLIYFSYDVKMKEKGDIPEGYSVSREKKERFSLILESASTNQTSMYLCASSPGSMNTEAFFGQGTRLTVV.

V is TRBV18 and J is TRBJ2-7; TRBD2 agrees at 7 bases. Germline values: CDR1 KGHSH, CDR2 LQKENI. V lost 2 bases, J lost 1 base, and 5 bases stayed unmatched. The CDR3 consists of 15 residues. DNA of the CDR3: TGTGCCAGCTCACCAACACTAGCGTTGTCCTACGAGCAGTACTTC. Its translation: CASSPTLALSYEQYF.

This clone was seen only once. The DNA of the CDR3 is TGCGCCAGCAGCCAAGGTCTCGGCAGGGCCCCCTATGAGCAGTACTTC. This sequence encodes CASSQGLGRAPYEQYF. The V and J genes are TRBV4-1 and TRBJ2-5; the D gene is possibly TRBD1 (5 bases). This CDR3 comprises 16 residues. The germline CDR1 and CDR2 sequences are MGHRA and YSYEKL. V gave up 1 base and J gave up 11 bases, with 23 bases separating them.

The J gene is TRBJ2-1, the V gene TRBV7-2; tentative D call: TRBD2 (5 bases). Trimming left V 7 bases short and J 8 bases short, with 9 bases between. The CDR3 contains 11 residues. Germline V gene data show CDR1 as SGHTA and CDR2 as FQGNSA. In DNA, the CDR3 is TGTGCCAGCACCGCTAGCTATGAGCAGTTCTTC. Translating it yields CASTASYEQFF.

This clone was detected once. V gene TRBV29-1 combines with J gene TRBJ1-1, with D perhaps TRBD1 (6 bases). CDR3 length equals 14 residues. Germline CDR1 and CDR2: SQVTM and ANQGSEA. Trimming removed 1 base from V and 11 bases from J, with 20 bases in between. CDR3 nucleotide sequence: TGCAGCGTTGAAGGTATGGGTTTGGGGGACACGGCTTTCTTT. Residues: CSVEGMGLGDTAFF.

This chain joins TRBV7-2 and TRBJ2-7, with TRBD2 matching over 7 bases. Germline V CDR1 and CDR2: SGHTA, FQGNSA. The ends lost 1 base at V and 8 bases at J; junction bases unmatched: 5. The CDR3 is made up of 13 amino acids. The CDR3 nucleotides read TGTGCCAGCAGCTTAGAACTAGCGAGTAAGCAGTACTTC. Its protein is CASSLELASKQYF.

The V gene is TRBV4-3, the J gene TRBJ2-5, with D unclear. This CDR3 contains 15 residues. Germline lookup yields CDR1 LGHNA and CDR2 YSLEER. V shed 0 bases and J shed 5 bases, with 13 bases lying between them. The CDR3 spells CASSQDTGGVETQYF. In DNA form, the CDR3 reads TGCGCCAGCAGCCAAGATACCGGCGGTGTTGAGACCCAGTACTTC.

The chain joins TRBV18 to TRBJ2-1; D remains ambiguous. V lost 3 bases and J lost 11, with 8 bases in between. The V gene's germline CDR1 is KGHSH and CDR2 LQKENI. There are 11 residues in the CDR3. The CDR3 DNA sequence: TGTGCCAGCTCACCGGACCGGCAGCAGTTCTTC. Its translation: CASSPDRQQFF.

The rearrangement uses TRBV9 and TRBJ2-2; D not certain. Germline V gives CDR1 SGDLS, CDR2 YYNGEE. The CDR3 extends over 14 amino acids. V dropped 0 bases and J dropped 1 base, with 4 bases sitting between them. In nucleotides, the CDR3 is TGTGCCAGCAGCGTAGTGGGGAACACCGGGGAGCTGTTTTTT. This translates into CASSVVGNTGELFF.

This rearrangement joins TRBV7-2 to TRBJ2-5; D ambiguous. V gave up 0 bases and J gave up 1 base, with 12 bases separating them. Per germline, CDR1 SGHTA and CDR2 FQGNSA. This CDR3 comprises 16 residues. The CDR3 DNA reads TGTGCCAGCAGCTTAGCGCCTGACGGGCCCCAAGAGACCCAGTACTTC. Its protein is CASSLAPDGPQETQYF. The full variable domain, in which reference TRBV7-2 and TRBJ2-5 provide the parts outside the CDR3, is GAGVSQSPSNKVTEKGKDVELRCDPISGHTALYWYRQSLGQGLEFLIYFQGNSAPDKSGLPSDRFSAERTGGSVSTLTIQRTQQEDSAVYLCASSLAPDGPQETQYFGPGTRLLVL.

The gene calls are TRBV6-1 and TRBJ1-5; no firm D call. Germline values: CDR1 MNHNS, CDR2 SASEGT. The CDR3 runs to 13 residues. V lost 1 base and J 7 bases, leaving 8 bases between the germline ends. Here the CDR3 DNA reads TGTGCCAGCAGTGAAGGGTGGCGGCAGCCCCAGCATTTT. This gives the protein CASSEGWRQPQHF.